This passage covers 30 T cell receptor beta chains from one sample sequenced in a study of blood T cell repertoires in COVID-19. Clones were read by immunoSEQ multiplex PCR, and TCRdb kept only the in-frame ones, dropping some. The table records about 260,000 clones, 70% to 90% of them present only once. Sequencing was done on a sample of PBMCs or T cells enriched from blood (not recorded which). All receptors come from a woman in her 30s with acute COVID-19.

J is TRBJ2-5 and V is TRBV6-2 or TRBV6-3; weak D call: TRBD2 (5 bases). The V gene lost 2 bases and the J gene lost 1 base, with 14 bases spanning the gap. Per germline, CDR1 MNHEY and CDR2 SVGEGT. The CDR3 spans 16 residues. CDR3 loop: CASSYTRFGVQETQYF. The CDR3 bases are TGTGCCAGCAGTTACACGCGCTTCGGGGTCCAAGAGACCCAGTACTTC.

The chain couples TRBV25-1 to TRBJ1-1, with D tentatively TRBD1 (6 bases). Germline V gene lookup returns CDR1 MGHDK and CDR2 SYGVNS. CDR3 length: 17 amino acids. Trimming removed 6 bases at V and 3 bases at J, with 23 bases between. CDR3 DNA: TGTGCCAGCAGCGCACTTCTAATCCATACAGGGTACACTGAAGCTTTCTTT. Its protein is CASSALLIHTGYTEAFF.

The chain combines TRBV29-1 with TRBJ1-2, with TRBD1 as a possible D gene (5 bases). V was pared by 7 bases and J by 4 bases, with 19 bases between. CDR1 and CDR2 (germline): SQVTM, ANQGSEA. The CDR3 totals 14 residues. This CDR3 reads CSARWEGQFYGYTF. The DNA for the CDR3 is TGCAGCGCAAGGTGGGAGGGGCAGTTCTATGGCTACACCTTC.

This chain uses TRBV14 with TRBJ1-3; TRBD1 is a possible D gene (5 bases). The germline gives CDR1 SGHDN, CDR2 FVKESK. There are 19 residues in the CDR3. V was shortened by 0 bases and J by 6 bases, with 24 bases between the two germline ends. The CDR3 nucleotides read TGTGCCAGCAGCCAAGATCTAGGGGCCGAAAACCGAAAGGAAAACACCATATATTTT. Protein sequence: CASSQDLGAENRKENTIYF.

The gene calls are TRBV4-3 and TRBJ2-1, with 13 nucleotides matching TRBD2. The germline V gene encodes CDR1 LGHNA and CDR2 YSLEER. J gave up 8 bases and V 4 bases, and 8 bases lay outside the gene matches. This CDR3 comprises 16 residues. Here the CDR3 reads CASSRSGTSGMDEQFF. The CDR3 DNA reads TGCGCCAGCAGCCGCTCCGGGACTAGCGGGATGGATGAGCAGTTCTTC.

The rearrangement links TRBV27 to TRBJ1-4, with TRBD1 matching over 8 bases. Germline V gene data show CDR1 as MNHEY and CDR2 as SMNVEV (reference sequence). V lost 6 bases, J lost 5 bases, and 5 bases stayed unmatched. The CDR3 has 14 residues. CDR3 nucleotide sequence: TGTGCCAGCAGACGCCGGGACAGGAATGAAAAACTGTTTTTT. It codes for CASRRRDRNEKLFF. Full variable domain (missing parts from reference TRBV27 and TRBJ1-4): EAQVTQNPRYLITVTGKKLTVTCSQNMNHEYMSWYRQDPGLGLRQIYYSMNVEVTDKGDVPEGYKVSRKEKRNFPLILESPSPNQTSLYFCASRRRDRNEKLFFGSGTQLSVL.

The genes are TRBV19 and TRBJ1-5; TRBD1 might be the D (5 bases). CDR3 length equals 16 residues. Per the germline V gene, CDR1 is LNHDA and CDR2 is SQIVND (reference sequence). Trimming cost V 3 bases and J 4 bases, with 16 bases left between them. CDR3 in DNA: TGTGCCAGTAGTATCCGGGAGGGGTCGAGGAATCAGCCCCAGCATTTT. It translates to CASSIREGSRNQPQHF. The whole variable domain, filled in from reference TRBV19 and TRBJ1-5, reads DGGITQSPKYLFRKEGQNVTLSCEQNLNHDAMYWYRQDPGQGLRLIYYSQIVNDFQKGDIAEGYSVSREKKESFPLTVTSAQKNPTAFYLCASSIREGSRNQPQHFGDGTRLSIL.

This clone was recorded only once. The chain employs TRBV28 and TRBJ2-7, with 7 bases lining up with TRBD2. With V trimmed by 2 bases and J by 2 bases, 3 bases remained unmatched. This CDR3 is built from 14 residues. Germline V gene lookup returns CDR1 MDHEN and CDR2 SYDVKM. CDR3 amino acids: CASSLKGTTYEQYF. The DNA of the CDR3 is TGTGCCAGCAGTTTAAAGGGGACTACCTACGAGCAGTACTTC.

This rearrangement joins TRBV10-1 to TRBJ2-3; 8 bases map to TRBD1. This CDR3 comprises 15 residues. Germline lookup yields CDR1 WNHNN and CDR2 SYGVQD (reference sequence). V was pared by 7 bases and J by 3 bases, with 9 bases of the junction left unmatched. The CDR3 sequence: CASKGGRGRTDTQYF. In DNA, the CDR3 is TGCGCCAGCAAAGGCGGCAGGGGGCGAACAGATACGCAGTATTTT.

In nucleotides, the CDR3 is TGTGCCAGCAGTTACTCGGCAGGGGGCGTGCCCAACGTCCTGACTTTC. Translation gives CASSYSAGGVPNVLTF. The gene calls are TRBV6-5 and TRBJ2-6, with 8 bases fitting TRBD1. Trimming removed 0 bases from V and 8 bases from J; junction bases left unmatched: 6. The CDR3 covers 16 residues. Germline V CDR1 and CDR2: MNHEY, SVGAGI.

This sequence joins TRBV5-1 and TRBJ2-2; D unclear. Germline V gene lookup returns CDR1 SGHRS and CDR2 YFSETQ. Trimming took 5 bases from V and 0 from J, leaving 8 bases between them. The CDR3 extends over 14 amino acids. This CDR3 reads CASSQVANTGELFF. The CDR3 region has the DNA TGCGCCAGCAGTCAGGTGGCGAACACCGGGGAGCTGTTTTTT.

The chain recombines TRBV4-1 with TRBJ2-1, with D hard to call. The CDR3 covers 13 residues. From germline, CDR1 is MGHRA and CDR2 YSYEKL. Deletions cut 4 bases from V and 0 bases from J, with 4 bases between. The CDR3 spells CASSPGSYNEQFF. The CDR3 DNA is TGCGCCAGCAGCCCCGGCTCCTACAATGAGCAGTTCTTC.

V and J are TRBV9 and TRBJ1-4, with D possibly matching TRBD1 (5 bases). Germline CDR1 reads SGDLS; CDR2 reads YYNGEE. The CDR3 covers 15 residues. V lost 3 bases to trimming and J lost 3 bases, with 12 bases between them. The CDR3 is CASSAGGAANEKLFF. The CDR3 region has the DNA TGTGCCAGCAGCGCCGGTGGGGCAGCTAATGAAAAACTGTTTTTT.

The chain combines TRBV6-5 with TRBJ2-5; D remains unclear. The length of the CDR3 is 11 residues. The ends were cut back, 7 bases at V and 6 bases at J, with 9 bases in the middle. Germline CDR1 and CDR2: MNHEY and SVGAGI. The CDR3 DNA follows: TGTGCCAGCACCCAGTACCAGACCCAGTACTTC. The encoded protein is CASTQYQTQYF.

The table lists this clone with a count of one. This rearrangement joins TRBV5-1 to TRBJ2-1, with 16 bases that match TRBD2. V was clipped by 2 bases and J by 9 bases; unmatched bases: 8. Germline CDR1 SGHRS, CDR2 YFSETQ. There are 17 residues in the CDR3. The CDR3 DNA follows: TGCGCCAGCAGCTTATCCGGGACTAGCGGGGGGGCTGGTGAGCAGTTCTTC. This encodes CASSLSGTSGGAGEQFF.

The table lists this clone with a count of one. V gene TRBV25-1 combines with J gene TRBJ2-7; 7 nucleotides align to TRBD1. Germline V gene data show CDR1 as MGHDK and CDR2 as SYGVNS. The junction had 7 bases not matched to a gene; V was cut back by 6 bases and J by 2 bases. The CDR3 contains 14 residues. The CDR3 here is CASRQAGTAYEQYF. The DNA of the CDR3 is TGTGCCAGCAGGCAAGCCGGGACAGCCTACGAGCAGTACTTC.

The rearrangement joins TRBV18 to TRBJ1-2; the D is unclear. The V end lost 2 bases, the J end lost 4 bases, and 17 bases lay between the germline ends. The CDR3 runs 16 residues. Germline values: CDR1 KGHSH, CDR2 LQKENI. The CDR3 bases are TGTGCCAGCTCACCAGGTCAGGCCGGAAAGGTCTATGGCTACACCTTC. It is translated as CASSPGQAGKVYGYTF.

The rearrangement joins TRBV7-8 to TRBJ2-3, with D perhaps matching TRBD2 (5 bases). CDR1 and CDR2 (germline): SGHVS, FQNEAQ. V was clipped by 1 base and J by 5 bases, with 13 bases between them. The CDR3 is 15 residues long. CDR3 DNA sequence: TGTGCCAGCAGCTTAGTTTTGGCGGGTGTAGATACGCAGTATTTT. It is translated as CASSLVLAGVDTQYF.

The gene calls are TRBV2 and TRBJ2-1; a weak D match, TRBD2 (6 bases). The V gene lost 9 bases and the J gene lost 1 base, with 22 bases spanning the gap. CDR3 size: 17 residues. Germline-derived CDR1 and CDR2 are SNHLY and FYNNEI. The CDR3 region is CARTAWNSGGSYNEQFF. The CDR3 DNA is TGTGCCAGAACAGCTTGGAACTCCGGGGGATCCTACAATGAGCAGTTCTTC.

V usage is TRBV19 and J usage is TRBJ2-1; 7 bases align to TRBD1. The CDR3 loop spans 14 amino acids. Germline CDR1 reads LNHDA; CDR2 reads SQIVND (reference sequence). J lost 5 bases, V lost 8 bases, and 9 bases had no gene match. CDR3 sequence reads: CASGAGTENNEQFF. As DNA, the CDR3 is TGTGCCAGTGGAGCCGGGACAGAAAACAATGAGCAGTTCTTC.

The chain has TRBV13 and TRBJ2-1; 7 nucleotides line up with TRBD1. The CDR3 runs 17 residues. The trim removed 6 bases at V and 1 base at J, leaving 12 bases unmatched. From germline, CDR1 is PRHDT and CDR2 FYEKMQ (reference sequence). The chain's CDR3 is CASRKAGTDFSYNEQFF. In nucleotides, the CDR3 is TGTGCCAGCAGGAAAGCAGGGACAGACTTTTCCTACAATGAGCAGTTCTTC.

V usage is TRBV7-2 and J usage is TRBJ1-5; D gene unclear. Germline V gives CDR1 SGHTA, CDR2 FQGNSA. V lost 1 base and J 11 bases, leaving 12 bases between the germline ends. This CDR3 has 13 residues. For the CDR3, the DNA is TGTGCCAGCAGCTTAGGAGAGCGGGAGTCCCAGCATTTT. Its translation is CASSLGERESQHF.

The rearrangement links TRBV6-5 to TRBJ2-7, with 9 bases identical to TRBD1. The trim removed 4 bases at V and 2 bases at J, leaving 9 bases unmatched. The CDR3 is made up of 16 amino acids. CDR1 is MNHEY and CDR2 is SVGAGI in the germline V gene. The CDR3 DNA is TGTGCCAGCAGTTCTTACGCGGGACAGGGAACCTACGAGCAGTACTTC. Translating gives CASSSYAGQGTYEQYF.

The CDR3 reads CASSPRSGRTDTQYF. The CDR3 nucleotides read TGTGCCAGCAGCCCCCGTAGCGGACGCACAGATACGCAGTATTTT. This chain joins TRBV6-6 and TRBJ2-3; the D gene is possibly TRBD2 (6 bases). V was clipped by 6 bases and J by 1 base, with 14 bases between them. The germline V gene encodes CDR1 MNHNY and CDR2 SVGAGI (reference sequence). The length of the CDR3 is 15 residues.

J is TRBJ2-3 and V is TRBV6-2 or TRBV6-3; 10 positions agree with TRBD1. V dropped 6 bases and J dropped 3; count of bases not matched to a gene: 9. The CDR3 runs 16 residues. Germline CDR1 is MNHEY and CDR2 is SVGEGT. The CDR3 DNA reads as TGTGCCAGCAGCCTGACAGGGGGCGTGCGGACAGATACGCAGTATTTT. It is translated as CASSLTGGVRTDTQYF.

The CDR3 spells CASSPRDSRNTIYF. The DNA for the CDR3 is TGTGCCAGCAGTCCACGGGACAGCCGAAACACCATATATTTT. The chain is built from TRBV27 and TRBJ1-3; 7 nucleotides align to TRBD1. This CDR3 contains 14 residues. Looked up from germline, CDR1 is MNHEY and CDR2 is SMNVEV (reference sequence). The trim removed 5 bases at V and 5 bases at J, leaving 6 bases unmatched.

The V gene is TRBV5-6, the J gene TRBJ2-3, with D perhaps matching TRBD2 (6 bases). Germline V gives CDR1 SGHDT, CDR2 YYEEEE. Trimming pared 5 bases from V and 1 base from J, leaving 11 bases between. This CDR3 has 14 amino acids. DNA for the CDR3: TGTGCCAGCAGGTTGTGGGGGGGCACAGATACGCAGTATTTT. Its translation is CASRLWGGTDTQYF.

V is TRBV29-1 and J is TRBJ2-7; D not resolved. The V end lost 4 bases, the J end lost 0 bases, and 10 bases lay between the germline ends. This CDR3 has 13 amino acids. Looked up from germline, CDR1 is SQVTM and CDR2 is ANQGSEA. The CDR3 loop is CSVALRLSYEQYF. The CDR3 region has the DNA TGCAGCGTTGCCCTGAGACTCTCCTACGAGCAGTACTTC.

Only a few counts were recorded for this clone. This chain uses TRBV19 with TRBJ1-3, with 7 bases that match TRBD1. The CDR3 covers 12 residues. With 9 bases clipped from V and 3 bases from J, the junction kept 2 bases outside the gene matches. Per the germline V gene, CDR1 is LNHDA and CDR2 is SQIVND (reference sequence). Here the CDR3 DNA reads TGTGCCAGCGGGACAGATGGAAACACCATATATTTT. This encodes CASGTDGNTIYF. Variable domain in full (rest from reference TRBV19 and TRBJ1-3): DGGITQSPKYLFRKEGQNVTLSCEQNLNHDAMYWYRQDPGQGLRLIYYSQIVNDFQKGDIAEGYSVSREKKESFPLTVTSAQKNPTAFYLCASGTDGNTIYFGEGSWLTVV.

This chain connects TRBV4-1 to TRBJ2-7; 8 bases align to TRBD1. V dropped 4 bases and J dropped 3; count of bases not matched to a gene: 8. The CDR3 consists of 15 residues. Per the germline V gene, CDR1 is MGHRA and CDR2 is YSYEKL. CDR3: CASSPGQGPNYEQYF. CDR3 nucleotides: TGCGCCAGCAGCCCCGGACAGGGACCCAACTACGAGCAGTACTTC.